This TCR beta chain was documented in a study of blood T cell repertoires in COVID-19. Assay: immunoSEQ multiplex PCR; the TCRdb copy retains only in-frame clones and omits some. The table includes fewer than 75,000 clones, over 85% detected once. Germline-derived CDR1 and CDR2 are MNHEY and SVGAGI. CDR3 length equals 14 residues. The ends lost 7 bases at V and 2 bases at J; junction bases unmatched: 8. In this sample, this clone turned up once. The receptor was isolated from a man between 60 and 70 years old with acute or convalescent COVID-19. The chain joins TRBV6-5 to TRBJ2-7; TRBD1 agrees at 7 bases. Sequenced material: peripheral blood. CDR3 sequence: CASIPGQLTYEQYF. The CDR3 bases are TGTGCCAGCATCCCGGGACAGCTTACCTACGAGCAGTACTTC.